The rows below give T cell receptor beta chains drawn from one sample of a study of blood T cell repertoires in COVID-19. Profiling relied on immunoSEQ multiplex PCR, and the TCRdb table lists in-frame clones only, not all of them. The sample lists under 150,000 clones, 84% occurring once. The sample was PBMCs or T cells enriched from blood (not recorded which). The receptors stem from a man between 40 and 49 years old with acute COVID-19. Both conserved end residues are part of each CDR3. The D gene is left open where the match is weak. Size is stated for part of the rows, as once, few or many counts, or as a class when the clone is expanded.

D	J	size	V	DNA	CDR3
.	TRBJ2-7	.	TRBV19	TGTGCCAGTAGTTCTCCCGGGGGGCCCCTCGAGCAGTACTTC	CASSSPGGPLEQYF
TRBD1	TRBJ1-1	once	TRBV29-1	TGCAGCTTCGTCTCGGACAGGGGGACTGAAGCTTTCTTT	CSFVSDRGTEAFF
.	TRBJ1-1	.	TRBV7-3	TGTGCCAGCAGTCGAGGGGCGGGGGAGGAAGCTTTCTTT	CASSRGAGEEAFF
TRBD1	TRBJ2-3	.	TRBV5-4	TGTGCCAGCAGCCCCGGACAGGGTTCAGATACGCAGTATTTT	CASSPGQGSDTQYF
TRBD1	TRBJ2-5	.	TRBV19	TGTGCCAGTAGTCCCGGGACAGGCGAAGAGACCCAGTACTTC	CASSPGTGEETQYF
TRBD2	TRBJ2-1	.	TRBV19	TGTGCCACATCCTTTAGCGGGGGGGCGATTAATGAGCAGTTCTTC	CATSFSGGAINEQFF
.	TRBJ1-6	.	TRBV11-1	TGTGCCAGCAGCTTAGAAGAGGGGACACCTAATTCACCCCTCCACTTT	CASSLEEGTPNSPLHF
TRBD2	TRBJ2-3	few	TRBV6-5	TGTGCCAGCAGAGCGGGGGGGGACACAGATACGCAGTATTTT	CASRAGGDTDTQYF
.	TRBJ1-6	.	TRBV28	TGTGCCAGCAGTTTAGATTGGACCTCACTAGGTTCACCCCTCCACTTT	CASSLDWTSLGSPLHF
TRBD1	TRBJ2-2	.	TRBV5-5	TGTGCCAGCAGCCCGGGACAGGTTTACACCGGGGAGCTGTTTTTT	CASSPGQVYTGELFF
.	TRBJ1-2	few	TRBV10-3	TGTGCCATCAGTCCGGTATTGGGCCCTAACTATGGCTACACCTTC	CAISPVLGPNYGYTF
.	TRBJ2-7	.	TRBV6-1	TGTGCCAGCAGTGATAGGGACATGTTATCCTACGAGCAGTACTTC	CASSDRDMLSYEQYF
.	TRBJ2-5	.	TRBV7-6	TGTGCCAGCAGCTTCAGTTCCGTCCCCTTCCAAGAGACCCAGTACTTC	CASSFSSVPFQETQYF
.	TRBJ1-2	.	TRBV6-5	TGTGCCAGCAGTCTTTCCAGCGATCCACCCTATGGCTACACCTTC	CASSLSSDPPYGYTF
.	TRBJ1-1	.	TRBV6-5	TGTGCCAGCAGTTACACGGGGTGGGCTTTCTTT	CASSYTGWAFF
TRBD1	TRBJ2-7	.	TRBV3-1/TRBV3-2	TGTGCCAGCAGCCGGGACAGGTTAGAGCAGTACTTC	CASSRDRLEQYF
TRBD1	TRBJ1-2	few	TRBV6-5	TGTGCCAGCAGAAAAACAGGGGGCTCCCTCGGCTACACCTTC	CASRKTGGSLGYTF
TRBD1	TRBJ2-2	.	TRBV29-1	TGCAGCGTTCAGGGACAGGGCCGCACCGGGGAGCTGTTTTTT	CSVQGQGRTGELFF
TRBD1	TRBJ2-5	.	TRBV28	TGTGCCAGCAGAGGACAGGCAGGGGAGACCCAGTACTTC	CASRGQAGETQYF
TRBD2	TRBJ2-3	.	TRBV7-2	TGTGCCAGCAGCTCTGCTAGCGGGAGAGGGTCAGATACGCAGTATTTT	CASSSASGRGSDTQYF
.	TRBJ2-5	.	TRBV7-3	TGTGCCAGCAGCTTTGCAGGGGCCAAAGAGACCCAGTACTTC	CASSFAGAKETQYF
.	TRBJ2-2	few	TRBV6-5	TGTGCCAGCAGTTATCAGGGGAACACCGGGGAGCTGTTTTTT	CASSYQGNTGELFF
.	TRBJ1-6	.	TRBV2	TGTGCCAGCAGTGAAGCGGGCAGCCATGGTTCACCCCTCCACTTT	CASSEAGSHGSPLHF
.	TRBJ2-7	once	TRBV7-9	TGTGCCAGCAGCCCGTCCGGGACAACCTACGAGCAGTACTTC	CASSPSGTTYEQYF
.	TRBJ2-7	.	TRBV9	TGTGCCAGCAGCGTAGCTGGGGGGGCCGAGCAGTACTTC	CASSVAGGAEQYF
.	TRBJ1-4	.	TRBV10-3	TGTGCCATCAGTGAGTCTCAGGGTGGGGAAAAACTGTTTTTT	CAISESQGGEKLFF
.	TRBJ2-3	.	TRBV3-1/TRBV3-2	TGTGCCAGCAGCCGAGGGGACTCAGTCACAGATACGCAGTATTTT	CASSRGDSVTDTQYF
TRBD2	TRBJ2-3	.	TRBV14	TGTGCCAGCAGCCTTGGGGCTAGCGGGTTCACAGATACGCAGTATTTT	CASSLGASGFTDTQYF
.	TRBJ2-3	once	TRBV6-5	TGTGCCAGCGTTGGTAGAGACTCTAGCACAGATACGCAGTATTTT	CASVGRDSSTDTQYF
.	TRBJ1-3	.	TRBV3-1/TRBV3-2	TGTGCCAGCAGTCGAGGGGGATCTGGAAACACCATATATTTT	CASSRGGSGNTIYF
.	TRBJ2-1	.	TRBV6-2/TRBV6-3	TGTGCCAGCAGTTACGAGGGCTACAATGAGCAGTTCTTC	CASSYEGYNEQFF
TRBD1	TRBJ2-2	.	TRBV10-1	TGCGCCAGCGGAGACAGGGATCTCGGGGAGCTGTTTTTT	CASGDRDLGELFF
.	TRBJ2-7	.	TRBV5-1	TGCGCCAGCAGCTTGGGAATAGCGACTCCTCCGGGCGAGCAGTACTTC	CASSLGIATPPGEQYF
.	TRBJ1-5	.	TRBV18	TGTGCCAGCTCACCACAGGGAAGGGGGAACAATCAGCCCCAGCATTTT	CASSPQGRGNNQPQHF
.	TRBJ1-5	.	TRBV28	TGTGCCAGCAGACGGGGGTATCAGCCCCAGCATTTT	CASRRGYQPQHF